What follows are 16 T cell receptor gamma chains derived from one specimen sequenced in a study of γδ T cells in repeated Plasmodium falciparum infection. Bulk repertoires came from Vgamma9/Vdelta2+ or Vdelta2-negative gammadelta T cells flow-sorted from PBMC. TCRdb re-called clones from the multiplex PCR reads using CATT. The sample has approximately 30,000 gamma-chain clones; over 1.1% are singletons. The sequenced sample consisted of gamma-delta T cells from blood. These receptors were taken from a pool of human donors (malaria-infected and uninfected, not separated).

This clone occurred many times. The rearrangement uses TRGV4 and TRGJ1 or TRGJ2. CDR3 length: 11 residues. Germline V gene lookup returns CDR1 EGSTGY and CDR2 YDSYTSSV. Trimming removed 3 bases from V and 11 bases from J; junction bases left unmatched: 7. CDR3: CATWDNREKLF. CDR3 in DNA: TGTGCCACCTGGGATAATCGGGAGAAACTCTTT.

The table lists this clone with many counts. A read error likely explains why the TCRdb protein, taken from a much larger clone, differs from this DNA's translation at residue 9; the protein shown is translated from the DNA. This sequence joins TRGV9 and TRGJ1 or TRGJ2. TCRdb offers no J gene call, so here the DNA was matched to germline to obtain one. The CDR3 loop spans 13 amino acids. Germline loops: CDR1 GITISATS, CDR2 ISYDGTV (reference sequence). J lost 9 bases, V lost 0 bases, and 8 bases had no gene match. This CDR3 is CALWEVQGSKKLF. The CDR3 DNA is TGTGCCTTGTGGGAGGTGCAGGGTAGTAAGAAACTCTTT.

This clone was detected ten times or more. This rearrangement joins TRGV4 to TRGJ1 or TRGJ2. The CDR3 has 13 amino acids. V trimming: 5 bases; J trimming: 12 bases; junction bases outside the gene matches: 16. Germline CDR1 is EGSTGY and CDR2 is YDSYTSSV. The CDR3 region is CATWVDPPIGKLF. The CDR3 region has the DNA TGTGCCACCTGGGTCGATCCCCCTATAGGGAAACTCTTT.

This clone was seen only a few times. TCRdb shows a much larger clone's protein in place of this DNA's translation, and the two differ at residue 5, likely through a read error; the protein shown is translated from the DNA. The rearrangement joins TRGV2 to TRGJP1. As TCRdb names no J gene, one was assigned here on the basis of a DNA match to germline. The germline CDR1 and CDR2 sequences are EGSNGY and YDSYNSKV. The CDR3 extends over 14 amino acids. The CDR3 DNA is TGTGCCACCTGGGGCGGGCCTAGCGGTTGGTTCAAGATATTT. Protein sequence: CATWGGPSGWFKIF.

Concerning this clone itself: This likely stems from a read error, as it lies one base from a far larger clone. This rearrangement joins TRGV2 to TRGJP2. The J gene, missing from TCRdb, was assigned here through DNA to germline matching. Germline CDR1 and CDR2: EGSNGY and YDSYNSKV. The CDR3 extends over 13 amino acids. The CDR3 sequence is CATWSSSDWIKTF. The DNA of the CDR3 is TGTGCCACCTGGAGTAGTAGTGACTGGATCAAGACGTTT.

Sample share makes this clone medium-sized. The chain has TRGV4 and TRGJ1 or TRGJ2. V shed 3 bases, J shed 4 bases, and the junction held 3 bases outside the gene matches. CDR1 EGSTGY and CDR2 YDSYTSSV come from the germline V gene. The CDR3 totals 12 residues. The CDR3 reads CATWDWYYKKLF. CDR3 nucleotides: TGTGCCACCTGGGATTGGTATTATAAGAAACTCTTT.

Only a few counts were recorded for this clone. This likely traces to a read error, being one base from a far larger clone. The chain combines TRGV8 with TRGJP1. The J gene is not listed in TCRdb, so it was assigned here from a DNA match to germline. The J segment lost 11 bases and the V segment lost 1 base, leaving 7 bases of the junction unmatched. Per the germline V gene, CDR1 is VENAVY and CDR2 is YDSYNSRV. The CDR3 runs 13 residues. CDR3 sequence reads: CATWDSPGWFKIF. DNA for the CDR3: TGTGCCACCTGGGATAGCCCCGGCTGGTTCAAGATATTT.

In regard to this clone: A clone one base away is much larger, so this may be a read error. The chain uses TRGV4 and TRGJ1 or TRGJ2. This CDR3 spans 14 amino acids. Germline V gene data show CDR1 as EGSTGY and CDR2 as YDSYTSSV. Trimming cost V 1 base and J 4 bases; bases outside gene matches: 7. The CDR3 protein is CATWDGGDYYKKLF. CDR3 bases: TGTGCCACCTGGGATGGCGGGGACTATTATAAGAAACTCTTT.

This clone has at least ten counts. The protein given by TCRdb reflects a much larger clone and differs at residue 2 from this DNA's translation, likely from a read error; the protein shown is the DNA's translation. The genes are TRGV4 and TRGJ1 or TRGJ2. The CDR3 runs to 14 residues. CDR1 EGSTGY and CDR2 YDSYTSSV come from the germline V gene. The CDR3 region is CTTWDGPLGYKKLF. CDR3 nucleotides: TGTACCACCTGGGATGGCCCCTTAGGTTATAAGAAACTCTTT.

A few counts support this clone. A far more abundant clone sits one base away, making this likely a read error. This CDR3 is also generated by other DNA sequences in the sample. TRGV9 is the V gene, and the J gene was not called. CDR1 is GITISATS, CDR2 ISYDGTV, per germline (reference sequence). The CDR3 loop spans 14 amino acids. CDR3 nucleotides: TGTGCCTTGTGGGAGGTGCAACTCGGTTGGATCAAGACGTTC. Encoded protein: CALWEVQLGWIKTF.

This chain connects TRGV4 to TRGJ1 or TRGJ2. The J gene, absent from TCRdb, was called here by matching the DNA to germline. V dropped 1 base and J dropped 6; count of bases not matched to a gene: 9. Germline V CDR1 and CDR2: EGSTGY, YDSYTSSV. The CDR3 is 14 amino acids. The CDR3 nucleotides read TGTGCCACCTGGGATGGTATTCGTGGTTATAAGAAACTCTTT. This codes for CATWDGIRGYKKLF.

This clone was picked up many times. For this DNA, TCRdb reports the protein of a much larger clone, which diverges at residue 6, most likely from a read error; the protein presented here is translated directly from the DNA. The chain recombines TRGV9 with TRGJP. Germline matching of the DNA provided the J gene here, since TCRdb leaves it blank. J lost 7 bases, V lost 2 bases, and 8 bases had no gene match. This CDR3 contains 17 residues. The germline V gene encodes CDR1 GITISATS and CDR2 ISYDGTV (reference sequence). As DNA, the CDR3 is TGTGCCTTGTGGGAGGCGCAGATTGAGTTGGGCAAAAAAATCAAGGTATTT. It codes for CALWEAQIELGKKIKVF.

This clone was observed a handful of times. Translating this DNA gives a protein that differs at residue 6 from the TCRdb one, which belongs to a much larger clone; a read error is likely, and the protein shown is this translation. The V and J genes are TRGV2 and TRGJP1. TCRdb lists no J gene, so it was determined here by aligning the DNA to germline. Germline V gene sequence: CDR1 EGSNGY, CDR2 YDSYNSKV. The J segment lost 0 bases and the V segment lost 0 bases, leaving 10 bases of the junction unmatched. The CDR3 length is 18 residues. For the CDR3, the DNA is TGTGCCACCTGGGACGGGCTAATGCTATATACCACTGGTTGGTTCAAGATATTT. Protein: CATWDGLMLYTTGWFKIF.

In its sample, this clone was seen a few times. The protein recorded in TCRdb matches a much larger clone and deviates from this DNA's translation at residue 5, suggesting a read error; the protein here is obtained by translating the DNA. DNA for the CDR3: TGTGCCTTGTGGAAGGTATTAAGAGAGTTGGGCAAAAAAATCAAGGTATTT. Encoded protein: CALWKVLRELGKKIKVF. The V and J genes are TRGV9 and TRGJP. The CDR3 loop spans 17 amino acids. Germline CDR1 and CDR2: GITISATS and ISYDGTV (reference sequence).

To note about this clone: TCRdb's entry gives the protein of a much larger clone, which mismatches this DNA's translation at residue 4, likely from a read error; the protein reported here is translated from the DNA. The chain couples TRGV4 to TRGJ1 or TRGJ2. The J gene, absent from TCRdb, was called here by matching the DNA to germline. CDR3 length: 14 amino acids. Germline CDR1 and CDR2: EGSTGY and YDSYTSSV. The CDR3 bases are TGTGCCACCAGGGATGAATTGGATTATTATAAGAAACTCTTT. It specifies CATRDELDYYKKLF.

This clone has ten or more counts. The protein that TCRdb holds for this DNA derives from a much larger clone and differs from the translated DNA at residue 3, which likely indicates a read error; the protein shown here is translated from the DNA. The chain combines TRGV9 with TRGJP1. No J gene was available from TCRdb, and it was assigned here by a germline match of the DNA. The length of the CDR3 is 15 residues. Germline V gene data show CDR1 as GITISATS and CDR2 as ISYDGTV (reference sequence). The CDR3 DNA is TGTGCCTCGTGGGAGCTAAATACCACTGGTTGGTTCAAGATATTT. As protein: CASWELNTTGWFKIF.